This TCR beta chain derives from a study of blood T cell repertoires in COVID-19 (dated by TCRdb to 2020 to 2021). Regarding the study in general: Samples from collaborators originated in the United States, Italy and Spain and spanned both the acute and convalescent phases of COVID-19. A de-identified subject ID, COVID-19 status, age in years and sex were almost always included in the sample metadata. Where HLA class I and class II types were available, the types were taken from metadata supplied by the sample provider, not from assay-based typing. The material from the prospective study consisted of cDNA or gDNA derived from T cells, B-cell-depleted T cells, or PBMCs. Samples were obtained from the ongoing ImmuneRACE study (first 160 participants) and from some 1,200 subjects provided by 6 global collaborators. The repertoires were made available in a free public database intended to serve as a resource for research on the immune response to SARS-CoV-2. Subjects who had been exposed to COVID-19, were actively infected with it, or had recovered from it provided the deeply sampled blood TCRbeta repertoires that made up the dataset. Beyond this particular receptor, the publication reports: The amount of clinical and demographic metadata varied by source and participant and was provided uncurated.

Via the germline V gene, CDR1 is SQVTM and CDR2 ANQGSEA. Cut back by 6 bases and 0 bases, the V and J ends lie 5 bases apart. The CDR3, cysteine through phenylalanine, is 11 amino acids long. The CDR3 DNA has 33 bases and is translated from base 1. Another Seattle source contributed samples from volunteer blood donors who had recovered from COVID-19. The collaborating institutions used their own protocols to collect whole blood in K2EDTA tubes. For TCRbeta analysis, collaborators shipped samples in one of three forms: frozen whole blood, isolated PBMCs, or DNA extracted from either of those sample types. Comment on this clone: It has no known antigen specificity. Qualities for individual bases were not recorded, and no much larger clone is one base off.

TCRbeta CDR3 regions were amplified from genomic DNA using the immunoSEQ Assay, a bias-controlled multiplex PCR. The study's own analysis went as follows. Nucleated cell counts per sample were estimated from amplification of reference gene primers within the assay. To quantify the absolute abundance of each unique TCRbeta CDR3 rearrangement, sequence reads were collapsed and filtered. For each sample, productive Simpson clonality was calculated as the square root of Simpson's diversity index across productive rearrangements. The table was pulled from immuneACCESS by TCRdb, which kept in-frame rearrangements only. Such tables lose some clones; where checked, under half of the loss comes from unresolved V genes, and the rest has no known cause. V and J calls and clone size follow that table, whereas D and trimming were derived from the DNA. The sample table lists more than 250,000 clones, 80% to 90% of them with a count of one. The top ten clonotypes cover approximately 6.5% of the sample.

The receptor was isolated from a young man who had recovered from COVID-19. Material for sequencing was peripheral blood. The rearranged segments are TRBV29-1 and TRBJ1-1; the D gene cannot be named for sure. The CDR3 protein: CSVQMNTEAFF. The DNA is TGCAGCGTCCAAATGAACACTGAAGCTTTCTTT.